This T cell receptor (beta chain) came from a study of blood T cell repertoires in COVID-19 (TCRdb year 2020). With respect to the entire study: Samples from collaborators originated in the United States, Italy and Spain and spanned both the acute and convalescent phases of COVID-19. The material from the prospective study consisted of cDNA or gDNA derived from T cells, B-cell-depleted T cells, or PBMCs. Subjects who had been exposed to COVID-19, were actively infected with it, or had recovered from it provided the deeply sampled blood TCRbeta repertoires that made up the dataset. The repertoires were released in a freely available public database intended as a resource for research on the immune response to SARS-CoV-2. Samples came from the ongoing ImmuneRACE study (first 160 participants) plus 1,254 subjects from 6 global collaborators. The sample metadata nearly always contained a de-identified subject ID, COVID-19 status, age in years and sex. Where available, HLA class I and class II types were obtained from metadata supplied by the sample provider rather than from assay-based typing.

The paper as a whole reports these results and caveats: How much clinical and demographic metadata was included differed by source and by participant, and the metadata was provided uncurated.

From a lookup of the germline V gene, CDR1 and CDR2 are SNHLY and FYNNEI. Clipping removes 6 bases from V and 0 bases from J, with 17 as the unmatched junction base count. Spanning cysteine to phenylalanine, the CDR3 consists of 19 amino acids. Of the read, only the CDR3 DNA is kept; its 57 bases are in frame from base 1. TCRbeta CDR3 regions were amplified from genomic DNA by means of the immunoSEQ Assay, a bias-controlled multiplex PCR. The paper's processing steps were these. Nucleated cell counts per sample were estimated from amplification of reference gene primers within the assay. Sequence reads were collapsed and filtered to measure the absolute abundance of every unique TCRbeta CDR3 rearrangement. Productive Simpson clonality was computed per sample as the square root of Simpson's diversity index over productive rearrangements. Held by TCRdb, this immuneACCESS table contains in-frame sequences only and omits some clones. Under half of the omission traces to an unresolved V gene where checked; the cause of the rest is unknown. For V, J and clone size, that table is used; D and trimming come from the DNA. The sample table contains more than 200,000 clones; only one count was recorded for around 86% of them. The ten top clones hold over 4% of the sample.

One collaborating source in Seattle enrolled patients during active infection and followed them longitudinally through the course of disease. The collaborating institutions used their own protocols to collect whole blood in K2EDTA tubes. Collaborator samples were shipped for TCRbeta analysis as frozen whole blood, isolated PBMCs, or DNA extracted from either sample type. As to this clone: The antigen this receptor binds is unknown. Base qualities are not provided; no much larger clone lies one nucleotide away.

The sequence was collected from a woman aged 55-69 years with COVID-19, enrolled during active disease. The V and J segments used are TRBV2 and TRBJ2-3; TRBD2 fits 8 bases in the junction. Sequencing was carried out using peripheral blood. The CDR3 region has the sequence CASRTAGAGGRSSTDTQYF. The sequenced DNA is TGTGCCAGCAGGACCGCAGGGGCCGGCGGGAGGTCTAGCACAGATACGCAGTATTTT.